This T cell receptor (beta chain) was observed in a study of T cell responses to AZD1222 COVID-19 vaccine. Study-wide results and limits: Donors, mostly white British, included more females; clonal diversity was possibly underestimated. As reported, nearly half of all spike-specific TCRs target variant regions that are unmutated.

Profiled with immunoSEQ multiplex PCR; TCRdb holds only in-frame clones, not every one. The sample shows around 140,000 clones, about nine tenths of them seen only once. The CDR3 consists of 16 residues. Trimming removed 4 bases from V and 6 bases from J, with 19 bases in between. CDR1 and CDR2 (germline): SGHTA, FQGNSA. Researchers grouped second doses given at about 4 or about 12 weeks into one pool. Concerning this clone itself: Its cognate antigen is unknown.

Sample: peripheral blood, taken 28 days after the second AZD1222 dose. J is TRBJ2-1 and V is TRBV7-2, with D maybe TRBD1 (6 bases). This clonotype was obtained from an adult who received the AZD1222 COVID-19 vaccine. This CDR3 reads CASSSRPQTGPNEQFF. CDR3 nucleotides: TGTGCCAGCAGCTCAAGACCCCAGACAGGCCCCAATGAGCAGTTCTTC.